A single sample gave rise to the 15 T cell receptor beta chains below, sequenced in a study of yellow fever vaccine responses in identical twins. A single record per CDR3 protein comes from TCRdb applying MiXCR to the RT-PCR reads. This table has under 20,000 distinct CDR3 sequences, under 80% appearing once. The sequences come from T cells from blood (PBMCs), unsorted or a sorted subset (not recorded which), collected before or after yellow fever vaccination (not recorded which). These receptors were obtained from a woman aged 18-29 years who received the yellow fever vaccine.

V gene TRBV29-1 combines with J gene TRBJ2-2; D might be TRBD2 (6 bases). Trimming removed 4 bases from V and 4 bases from J, with 10 bases in between. Looked up from germline, CDR1 is SQVTM and CDR2 is ANQGSEA. The CDR3 has 13 residues. CDR3 bases: TGCAGCGTTGGCGGAGGGAGCACCGGGGAGCTGTTTTTT. Amino acids: CSVGGGSTGELFF.

This clonotype has just a few counts. J is TRBJ1-6 and V is TRBV7-9; no reliable D call. The germline gives CDR1 SEHNR, CDR2 FQNEAQ (reference sequence). Trimming cost V 4 bases and J 8 bases, with 15 bases left between them. The CDR3 loop spans 15 amino acids. Here the CDR3 DNA reads TGTGCCAGCAGCTCCCAGACAAGGTCGGATTCACCCCTCCACTTT. Its translation: CASSSQTRSDSPLHF. Complete variable domain (other parts from reference TRBV7-9 and TRBJ1-6): DTGVSQNPRHKITKRGQNVTFRCDPISEHNRLYWYRQTLGQGPEFLTYFQNEAQLEKSRLLSDRFSAERPKGSFSTLEIQRTEQGDSAMYLCASSSQTRSDSPLHFGNGTRLTVT.

The chain links TRBV11-3 to TRBJ1-4, with 9 bases matching TRBD1. The germline V gene has CDR1 SGHNT and CDR2 YENEEA. This CDR3 is 15 amino acids long. Germline trimming cut 6 bases from V and 6 bases from J; bases unmatched to any gene: 8. The CDR3, as DNA: TGTGCCAGCAGTCGGCCGGGACAGGGTGATGAAAAACTGTTTTTT. Amino acids: CASSRPGQGDEKLFF.

V and J are TRBV15 and TRBJ1-5, with 8 positions matching TRBD1. Germline V gene lookup returns CDR1 LNHNV and CDR2 YYDKDF (reference sequence). V shed 5 bases, J shed 1 base, and the junction held 10 bases outside the gene matches. The CDR3 has 17 residues. In nucleotides, the CDR3 is TGTGCCACCAGCGTCACCGGGACAGGCTTGAGCAATCAGCCCCAGCATTTT. Protein: CATSVTGTGLSNQPQHF.

This clonotype has just one count. The V and J genes are TRBV7-2 and TRBJ1-5, with a weak D call TRBD1 (6 bases). There are 17 residues in the CDR3. Germline CDR1 and CDR2: SGHTA and FQGNSA. The V end was cut by 0 bases, the J end by 7 bases, with 19 bases between. The CDR3 DNA reads as TGTGCCAGCAGCTTAGCGCAGGGGAAGGGCCCTCAACAGCCCCAGCATTTT. Translated, it gives CASSLAQGKGPQQPQHF.

This clonotype was detected a few times. The chain combines TRBV19 with TRBJ1-5; TRBD1 might be the D (6 bases). Per germline, CDR1 LNHDA and CDR2 SQIVND (reference sequence). The CDR3 totals 15 residues. V gave up 7 bases and J gave up 4 bases, with 17 bases separating them. The CDR3 reads CASISGGVGNQPQHF. The CDR3 nucleotides are TGTGCCAGTATTTCGGGGGGCGTAGGAAATCAGCCCCAGCATTTT.

This clonotype was recorded only once. The chain employs TRBV18 and TRBJ1-2; unclear D gene. Trimming shortened V by 0 bases and J by 6 bases, and 8 bases separated the two germline ends. CDR1 is KGHSH, CDR2 LQKENI, per germline. The CDR3 totals 13 residues. DNA of the CDR3: TGTGCCAGCTCACCACCTACCGGTGATGGCTACACCTTC. Translating it yields CASSPPTGDGYTF.

This chain connects TRBV6-5 to TRBJ1-2, with a weak D call TRBD1 (5 bases). V was shortened by 4 bases and J by 2 bases, with 23 bases between the two germline ends. Germline V CDR1 and CDR2: MNHEY, SVGAGI. The length of the CDR3 is 18 residues. The CDR3 DNA is TGTGCCAGCAGTTCCGGCCACGGGACCCGGGGGGGGAACTATGGCTACACCTTC. Translation gives CASSSGHGTRGGNYGYTF.

The chain has TRBV6-2 or TRBV6-3 and TRBJ1-4; no firm D call. Trimming removed 2 bases from V and 7 bases from J, with 8 bases in between. In germline, CDR1 is MNHEY, CDR2 SVGEGT. The CDR3 length is 13 residues. The chain's CDR3 is CASSYHQIEKLFF. The CDR3 DNA is TGTGCCAGCAGTTACCACCAGATTGAAAAACTGTTTTTT.

J is TRBJ2-5 and V is TRBV12-3 or TRBV12-4; TRBD2 matches 7 bases. CDR3 length: 14 residues. J was trimmed by 7 bases and V by 1 base; bases with no gene match: 6. The chain's CDR3 is CASSLERGVGTQYF. The DNA of the CDR3 is TGTGCCAGCAGTTTAGAACGGGGGGTGGGGACCCAGTACTTC.

V gene TRBV7-2 combines with J gene TRBJ1-6, with D possibly matching TRBD1 (5 bases). The V gene lost 5 bases and the J gene lost 10 bases, with 12 bases spanning the gap. The CDR3 totals 13 residues. CDR1 is SGHTA, CDR2 FQGNSA, per germline. The CDR3 DNA reads TGTGCCAGCAGCCGTGAGGGGCCCTCACCCCTCCACTTT. Translation gives CASSREGPSPLHF. The whole variable domain, remainder taken from reference TRBV7-2 and TRBJ1-6, is GAGVSQSPSNKVTEKGKDVELRCDPISGHTALYWYRQSLGQGLEFLIYFQGNSAPDKSGLPSDRFSAERTGGSVSTLTIQRTQQEDSAVYLCASSREGPSPLHFGNGTRLTVT.

The V gene is TRBV10-3, the J gene TRBJ1-2, with 7 nucleotides matching TRBD1. The germline V gene has CDR1 ENHRY and CDR2 SYGVKD. Trimming took 6 bases from V and 4 from J; bases not matched to a gene: 5. The CDR3 has 13 residues. In DNA form, the CDR3 reads TGTGCCATCAGACAGGGGTACAGCTATGGCTACACCTTC. Translating it yields CAIRQGYSYGYTF.

This clonotype was found a few times. The V and J genes are TRBV10-3 and TRBJ1-1; D not resolved. The length of the CDR3 is 16 residues. Germline V gene sequence: CDR1 ENHRY, CDR2 SYGVKD. Trimming left V 0 bases short and J 1 base short, with 12 bases between. CDR3 sequence reads: CAISESSGRGNTEAFF. The DNA of the CDR3 is TGTGCCATCAGTGAGTCATCTGGGCGTGGGAACACTGAAGCTTTCTTT.

This chain uses TRBV6-1 with TRBJ1-5, with 8 bases identical to TRBD1. In germline, CDR1 is MNHNS, CDR2 SASEGT. The CDR3 extends over 16 amino acids. The ends lost 4 bases at V and 2 bases at J; junction bases unmatched: 7. Here the CDR3 DNA reads TGTGCCAGCAGTGCCATCGGACAGGGAGGCAATCAGCCCCAGCATTTT. Translating it yields CASSAIGQGGNQPQHF.

The chain carries TRBV7-8 and TRBJ2-7; tentatively, D is TRBD2 (6 bases). Germline assignment: CDR1 SGHVS and CDR2 FQNEAQ. The CDR3 consists of 16 residues. Trimming took 3 bases from V and 3 from J, leaving 18 bases between them. CDR3 bases: TGTGCCAGCAGCTTTTACCCGGGAGAAGTTTTCTACGAGCAGTACTTC. Its protein product is CASSFYPGEVFYEQYF. The full variable domain, in which reference TRBV7-8 and TRBJ2-7 provide the parts outside the CDR3, is GAGVSQSPRYKVAKRGQDVALRCDPISGHVSLFWYQQALGQGPEFLTYFQNEAQLDKSGLPSDRFFAERPEGSVSTLKIQRTQQEDSAVYLCASSFYPGEVFYEQYFGPGTRLTVT.